This T cell receptor (beta chain) was retrieved from a study of T cell changes during pregnancy in multiple sclerosis. Trimming pared 2 bases from V and 5 bases from J, leaving 16 bases between. CDR3 length equals 16 residues. Germline assignment: CDR1 MDHEN and CDR2 SYDVKM. This table comes from immunoSEQ multiplex PCR, and its TCRdb copy is limited to in-frame clones, with some not included. The sample lists around 70,000 clones; roughly 90% were seen once. V gene TRBV28 combines with J gene TRBJ2-1; possible D gene TRBD2, 5 bases. The starting material was peripheral blood, obtained in the second trimester of pregnancy. The clonotype was recovered from a female donor with multiple sclerosis, enrolled in a pregnancy study. The CDR3 nucleotides are TGTGCCAGCAGTTTACTGTCGGGGAGTTTCGACAATGAGCAGTTCTTC. It encodes CASSLLSGSFDNEQFF.